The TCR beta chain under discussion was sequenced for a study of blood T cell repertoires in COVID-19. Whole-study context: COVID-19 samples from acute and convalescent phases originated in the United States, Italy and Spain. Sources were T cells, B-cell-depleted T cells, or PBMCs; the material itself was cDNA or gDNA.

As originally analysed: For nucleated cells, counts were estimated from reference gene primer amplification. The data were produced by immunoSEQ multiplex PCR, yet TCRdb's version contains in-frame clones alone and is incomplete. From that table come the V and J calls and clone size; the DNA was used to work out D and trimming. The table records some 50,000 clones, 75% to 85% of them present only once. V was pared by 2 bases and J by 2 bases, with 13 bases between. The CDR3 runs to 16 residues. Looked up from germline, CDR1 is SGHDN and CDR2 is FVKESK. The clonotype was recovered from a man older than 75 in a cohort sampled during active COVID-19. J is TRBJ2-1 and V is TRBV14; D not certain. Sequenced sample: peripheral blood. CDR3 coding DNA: TGTGCCAGCAGCCAATACCCCAGGTTAGCCTACAATGAGCAGTTCTTC. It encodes CASSQYPRLAYNEQFF.